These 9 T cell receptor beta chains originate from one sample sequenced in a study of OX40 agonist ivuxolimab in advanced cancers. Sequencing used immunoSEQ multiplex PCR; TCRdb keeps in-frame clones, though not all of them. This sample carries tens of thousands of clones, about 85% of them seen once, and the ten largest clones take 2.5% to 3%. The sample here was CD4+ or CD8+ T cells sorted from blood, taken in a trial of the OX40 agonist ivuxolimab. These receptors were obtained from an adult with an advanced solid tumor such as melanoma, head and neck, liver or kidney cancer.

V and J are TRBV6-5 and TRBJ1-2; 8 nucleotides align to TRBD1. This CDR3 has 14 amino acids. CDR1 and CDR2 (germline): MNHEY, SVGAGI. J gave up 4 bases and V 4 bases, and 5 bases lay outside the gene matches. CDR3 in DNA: TGTGCCAGCAGTTCGGGACAGGACTTCTATGGCTACACCTTC. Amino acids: CASSSGQDFYGYTF.

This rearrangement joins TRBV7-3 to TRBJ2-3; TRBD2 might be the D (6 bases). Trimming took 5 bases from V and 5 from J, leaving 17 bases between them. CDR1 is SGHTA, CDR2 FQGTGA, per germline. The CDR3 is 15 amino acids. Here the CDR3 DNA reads TGTGCCAGCAGCCCACTCCAGGCGGGGAAAGATACGCAGTATTTT. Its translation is CASSPLQAGKDTQYF. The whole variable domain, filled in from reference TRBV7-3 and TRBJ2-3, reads GAGVSQTPSNKVTEKGKYVELRCDPISGHTALYWYRQSLGQGPEFLIYFQGTGAADDSGLPNDRFFAVRPEGSVSTLKIQRTERGDSAVYLCASSPLQAGKDTQYFGPGTRLTVL.

In DNA, the CDR3 is TGTGCCATCAGTGGCCCGCCGGGACAGGGTTGGACAGATACGCAGTATTTT. This encodes CAISGPPGQGWTDTQYF. The genes are TRBV10-3 and TRBJ2-3, with 9 bases identical to TRBD1. The J segment lost 3 bases and the V segment lost 4 bases, leaving 11 bases of the junction unmatched. CDR3 length: 17 residues. Per germline, CDR1 ENHRY and CDR2 SYGVKD.

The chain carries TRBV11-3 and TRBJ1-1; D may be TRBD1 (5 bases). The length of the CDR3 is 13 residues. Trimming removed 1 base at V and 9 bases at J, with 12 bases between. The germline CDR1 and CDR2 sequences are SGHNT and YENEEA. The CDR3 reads CASSLAGTDKAFF. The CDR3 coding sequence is TGTGCCAGCAGCTTAGCGGGGACGGATAAAGCTTTCTTT.

The CDR3 here is CATVTQSGNADTQYF. CDR3 coding DNA: TGTGCCACCGTGACCCAGTCAGGGAACGCAGATACGCAGTATTTT. This chain uses TRBV10-3 with TRBJ2-3, with D maybe TRBD1 (5 bases). Germline V gene sequence: CDR1 ENHRY, CDR2 SYGVKD. The CDR3 runs to 15 residues. Trimming removed 10 bases from V and 4 bases from J, with 21 bases in between.

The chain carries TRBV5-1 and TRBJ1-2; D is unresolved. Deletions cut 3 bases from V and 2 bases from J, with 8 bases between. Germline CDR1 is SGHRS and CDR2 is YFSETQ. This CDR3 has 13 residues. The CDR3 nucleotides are TGCGCCAGCAGCTCGGACCCGAACTATGGCTACACCTTC. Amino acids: CASSSDPNYGYTF.

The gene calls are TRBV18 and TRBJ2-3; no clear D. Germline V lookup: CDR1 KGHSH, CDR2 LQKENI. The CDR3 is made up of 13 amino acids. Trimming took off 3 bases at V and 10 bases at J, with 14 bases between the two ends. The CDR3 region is CASSPPSSNAQYF. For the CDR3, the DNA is TGTGCCAGCTCACCCCCCAGTTCGAACGCGCAGTATTTT.

CDR3 loop: CASSSPGQGPGANVLTF. In DNA, the CDR3 is TGTGCCAGCAGCTCCCCGGGACAGGGGCCCGGGGCCAACGTCCTGACTTTC. The gene calls are TRBV7-9 and TRBJ2-6, with 10 bases identical to TRBD1. Germline trimming cut 4 bases from V and 4 bases from J; bases unmatched to any gene: 7. The CDR3 has 17 residues. The V gene's germline CDR1 is SEHNR and CDR2 FQNEAQ (reference sequence).

CDR3 protein: CATTGTGTGATEAFF. The CDR3 region has the DNA TGTGCCACCACCGGGACCGGGACAGGGGCCACTGAAGCTTTCTTT. V usage is TRBV19 and J usage is TRBJ1-1, with 10 bases matching TRBD1. Looked up from germline, CDR1 is LNHDA and CDR2 is SQIVND (reference sequence). The CDR3 is 15 residues long. The V gene end was trimmed by 10 bases and the J gene end by 4 bases; junction bases not matched to a gene: 12.